This passage covers 22 T cell receptor beta chains from one sample sequenced in a study of cytomegalovirus exposure and HLA in healthy donors. Vbeta (60) and Jbeta (13) primers were used in the PCR. Data came from immunoSEQ multiplex PCR; TCRdb stores just in-frame clones and leaves some out. The data contain about 95,000 clones, about 73% of them singletons. The sequenced material came from PBMCs. The receptors come from a woman in her forties or fifties in good health and CMV-seropositive.

The rearrangement links TRBV28 to TRBJ2-1, with 9 bases matching TRBD1. With 6 bases clipped from V and 7 bases from J, the junction kept 10 bases outside the gene matches. The CDR3 length is 15 residues. Germline CDR1 is MDHEN and CDR2 is SYDVKM. The DNA of the CDR3 is TGTGCCAGCAGCCCACAGTGGACAGGGGAGAATGAGCAGTTCTTC. This gives the protein CASSPQWTGENEQFF.

This chain links TRBV11-3 with TRBJ2-3; D gene unclear. This CDR3 has 14 amino acids. V gave up 8 bases and J gave up 0 bases, with 12 bases separating them. Germline V gives CDR1 SGHNT, CDR2 YENEEA. The CDR3 reads CASARGSSTDTQYF. The CDR3 nucleotides are TGTGCCAGCGCGCGAGGATCTAGCACAGATACGCAGTATTTT. Full variable domain (outside the CDR3, taken from reference TRBV11-3 and TRBJ2-3): EAGVVQSPRYKIIEKKQPVAFWCNPISGHNTLYWYLQNLGQGPELLIRYENEEAVDDSQLPKDRFSAERLKGVDSTLKIQPAELGDSAVYLCASARGSSTDTQYFGPGTRLTVL.

J is TRBJ2-7 and V is TRBV5-1, with TRBD1 matching 11 bases. The ends lost 4 bases at V and 5 bases at J; junction bases unmatched: 8. This CDR3 has 15 amino acids. Germline V gene lookup returns CDR1 SGHRS and CDR2 YFSETQ. The CDR3 sequence is CASSLRTGGPNEQYF. The CDR3 nucleotides read TGCGCCAGCAGCCTTCGGACAGGGGGCCCCAACGAGCAGTACTTC.

The chain couples TRBV5-1 to TRBJ2-3, with D perhaps matching TRBD1 (5 bases). Trimming took 6 bases from V and 2 from J, leaving 13 bases between them. CDR1 and CDR2 from the germline V gene are SGHRS and YFSETQ. The CDR3 totals 14 residues. The CDR3 DNA sequence: TGCGCCAGCAATAATGGACACGACACAGATACGCAGTATTTT. The encoded protein is CASNNGHDTDTQYF.

V gene TRBV6-5 combines with J gene TRBJ1-1, with 8 bases aligning to TRBD1. Germline V CDR1 and CDR2: MNHEY, SVGAGI. CDR3 length: 12 amino acids. J was trimmed by 8 bases and V by 5 bases; bases with no gene match: 4. DNA for the CDR3: TGTGCCAGCAGTCGACGGACAGGGGAAGCTTTCTTT. Translated, it gives CASSRRTGEAFF.

The chain links TRBV5-6 to TRBJ1-2, with D tentatively TRBD1 (6 bases). The CDR3 is 17 amino acids. V lost 0 bases and J 2 bases, leaving 17 bases between the germline ends. Germline V CDR1 and CDR2: SGHDT, YYEEEE. Here the CDR3 DNA reads TGTGCCAGCAGCTTGGTTGGGGGGCGCGGGAGAAACTATGGCTACACCTTC. Residues: CASSLVGGRGRNYGYTF. Combining the CDR3 with reference TRBV5-6 and TRBJ1-2 gives the whole variable domain DAGVTQSPTHLIKTRGQQVTLRCSPKSGHDTVSWYQQALGQGPQFIFQYYEEEERQRGNFPDRFSGHQFPNYSSELNVNALLLGDSALYLCASSLVGGRGRNYGYTFGSGTRLTVV.

This rearrangement joins TRBV4-3 to TRBJ2-7; TRBD2 agrees at 14 bases. Unmatched junction bases numbered 7, after V lost 0 bases and J lost 6 bases. CDR3 size: 17 residues. CDR1 is LGHNA, CDR2 YSLEER, per germline. The CDR3 is CASSQDWRTSGRTEQYF. The DNA of the CDR3 is TGCGCCAGCAGCCAAGATTGGAGGACTAGCGGGAGGACCGAGCAGTACTTC.

The chain recombines TRBV9 with TRBJ1-2; perhaps TRBD1 as D (6 bases). Germline V CDR1 and CDR2: SGDLS, YYNGEE. CDR3 size: 16 residues. V lost 0 bases and J lost 4, with 16 bases in between. This CDR3 is CASSVGVDRQVYGYTF. CDR3 sequence (DNA): TGTGCCAGCAGCGTAGGGGTAGACAGACAGGTCTATGGCTACACCTTC.

This chain joins TRBV10-3 and TRBJ2-2; D might be TRBD2 (5 bases). Germline V CDR1 and CDR2: ENHRY, SYGVKD. The CDR3 totals 13 residues. V gave up 0 bases and J gave up 7 bases, with 6 bases separating them. The DNA for the CDR3 is TGTGCCATCAGTGAGTCCGGGGACGGGGAGCTGTTTTTT. It yields the protein CAISESGDGELFF.

The CDR3, as DNA: TGTGCCAGCAGTTTAGTGCGCCGATTGAACACTGAAGCTTTCTTT. Encoded protein: CASSLVRRLNTEAFF. The chain uses TRBV27 and TRBJ1-1; D remains unclear. The germline V gene has CDR1 MNHEY and CDR2 SMNVEV (reference sequence). The V gene lost 2 bases and the J gene lost 0 bases, with 10 bases spanning the gap. This CDR3 has 15 amino acids.

The chain links TRBV19 to TRBJ1-1, with 9 nucleotides matching TRBD1. Germline loops: CDR1 LNHDA, CDR2 SQIVND (reference sequence). The CDR3 contains 16 residues. After removal of 5 bases from V and 7 bases from J, the junction contained 14 bases not matched to a gene. The CDR3 DNA follows: TGTGCCAGTAGTCCCTCCACCGGGACAGGGATGTTTGAAGCTTTCTTT. Translating gives CASSPSTGTGMFEAFF.

The chain couples TRBV6-5 to TRBJ2-1, with 7 bases that match TRBD2. This CDR3 is 15 amino acids long. With 2 bases clipped from V and 4 bases from J, the junction kept 5 bases outside the gene matches. Germline V gene lookup returns CDR1 MNHEY and CDR2 SVGAGI. The CDR3 DNA reads TGTGCCAGCAGTTACGGCCTAGCGGCTTACAATGAGCAGTTCTTC. Protein product: CASSYGLAAYNEQFF.

As concerns this clone: A single base is all that separates this from a far larger clone, so a read error is likely. The rearrangement uses TRBV7-9 and TRBJ2-1; 10 bases fit TRBD2. V lost 6 bases and J lost 4; bases outside the gene matches: 3. This CDR3 has 14 residues. Germline CDR1 reads SEHNR; CDR2 reads FQNEAQ (reference sequence). The chain's CDR3 is CASSRTSGYNEQFF. The CDR3 coding sequence is TGTGCCAGCAGTCGGACTAGCGGTTACAATGAGCAGTTCTTC.

CDR3 residues: CASSLGSGDEKLFF. For the CDR3, the DNA is TGTGCCAGCAGCTTGGGGTCCGGGGATGAAAAACTGTTTTTT. This chain joins TRBV7-2 and TRBJ1-4; D remains ambiguous. The length of the CDR3 is 14 residues. Looked up from germline, CDR1 is SGHTA and CDR2 is FQGNSA. V shed 3 bases and J shed 6 bases, with 11 bases lying between them.

Only a few counts were recorded for this clone. The chain is built from TRBV18 and TRBJ1-4, with 10 bases lining up with TRBD1. The V gene end was trimmed by 4 bases and the J gene end by 8 bases; junction bases not matched to a gene: 4. Looked up from germline, CDR1 is KGHSH and CDR2 is LQKENI. This CDR3 has 14 residues. The CDR3 reads CASSLTGGQEKLFF. For the CDR3, the DNA is TGTGCCAGCTCACTGACAGGGGGCCAGGAAAAACTGTTTTTT.

The CDR3, as DNA: TGTGCCAGCAGCTTCCGGGAGGTCGGGAACATTCAGTACTTC. Protein product: CASSFREVGNIQYF. The V gene is TRBV7-9, the J gene TRBJ2-4, with TRBD2 matching 7 bases. The CDR3 sequence is 14 residues long. Germline V gene lookup returns CDR1 SEHNR and CDR2 FQNEAQ (reference sequence). V dropped 3 bases and J dropped 7; count of bases not matched to a gene: 6.

This CDR3 reads CASSSPGLATSTDTQYF. The CDR3 DNA sequence: TGTGCCAGCAGTTCTCCGGGACTAGCGACTAGCACAGATACGCAGTATTTT. The chain recombines TRBV19 with TRBJ2-3, with 10 positions matching TRBD2. The junction had 12 bases not matched to a gene; V was cut back by 9 bases and J by 0 bases. The CDR3 is made up of 17 amino acids. CDR1 is LNHDA, CDR2 SQIVND, per germline (reference sequence).

The rearrangement uses TRBV28 and TRBJ1-2; D perhaps matches TRBD1 (5 bases). Germline lookup yields CDR1 MDHEN and CDR2 SYDVKM. The CDR3 is made up of 14 amino acids. Trimming removed 7 bases from V and 4 bases from J, with 16 bases in between. In DNA, the CDR3 is TGTGCCAGCAACCTGGGGCAGGAGTCCTATGGCTACACCTTC. Translating gives CASNLGQESYGYTF.

With regard to this clone: Other nucleotide sequences in the sample specify the same CDR3. The rearrangement joins TRBV4-3 to TRBJ1-4; 7 nucleotides align to TRBD1. The CDR3 sequence is 12 residues long. CDR1 is LGHNA and CDR2 is YSLEER in the germline V gene. With 4 bases clipped from V and 8 bases from J, the junction kept 1 base outside the gene matches. The CDR3 spells CASSPGQEKLFF. The CDR3 coding sequence is TGCGCCAGCAGCCCGGGACAGGAAAAACTGTTTTTT.

The rearrangement links TRBV5-8 to TRBJ1-2; D not certain. CDR1 is SGHTS and CDR2 is YDEGEE in the germline V gene. The CDR3 is made up of 13 amino acids. V lost 3 bases to trimming and J lost 4 bases, with 10 bases between them. In DNA form, the CDR3 reads TGTGCCAGCAGCTCCCGGACTGTCTATGGCTACACCTTC. As protein: CASSSRTVYGYTF. Based on the CDR3 plus reference TRBV5-8 and TRBJ1-2, the full variable domain is EAGVTQSPTHLIKTRGQQATLRCSPISGHTSVYWYQQALGLGLQFLLWYDEGEERNRGNFPPRFSGRQFPNYSSELNVNALELEDSALYLCASSSRTVYGYTFGSGTRLTVV.

This clone was counted once. Other DNA sequences in the same sample also yield this CDR3. This chain joins TRBV5-4 and TRBJ2-1; 7 bases are a match to TRBD1. Germline V lookup: CDR1 SGHNT, CDR2 YYREEE (reference sequence). The CDR3 sequence is 12 residues long. After removal of 0 bases from V and 9 bases from J, the junction contained 0 bases not matched to a gene. The CDR3 reads CASSLDRGEQFF. The CDR3 nucleotides are TGTGCCAGCAGCTTGGACAGGGGTGAGCAGTTCTTC. The entire variable domain, with the rest obtained from reference TRBV5-4 and TRBJ2-1, is as follows: ETGVTQSPTHLIKTRGQQVTLRCSSQSGHNTVSWYQQALGQGPQFIFQYYREEENGRGNFPPRFSGLQFPNYSSELNVNALELDDSALYLCASSLDRGEQFFGPGTRLTVL.

The chain joins TRBV19 to TRBJ2-7; weak D call: TRBD1 (6 bases). The CDR3 spans 14 residues. In germline, CDR1 is LNHDA, CDR2 SQIVND (reference sequence). The ends were cut back, 9 bases at V and 12 bases at J, with 27 bases in the middle. Here the CDR3 DNA reads TGTGCCAGAGCGCCGAGACAGGATCCCCCTCGGCGGTACTTC. It translates to CARAPRQDPPRRYF.